The rows below give T cell receptor beta chains drawn from one sample of a study of blood T cell repertoires in COVID-19. Method: immunoSEQ multiplex PCR; TCRdb's copy keeps in-frame clones and lacks some. In the table there are about 220,000 clones, about 86% of which are singletons. The sample comprised peripheral blood. The source of these receptors is a woman aged 25 to 39 who had recovered from COVID-19. CDR3s include the opening cysteine and the closing phenylalanine or tryptophan. D genes are given only for firm matches. Size values are once, few and many counts, or a class for expanded clones, and some rows have none.

len: 16
v_gene: TRBV7-6
d_gene: -
j_gene: TRBJ2-1
abundance: -
CDR3aa: CASSPFDGHSYNEQFF
CDR3nt: TGTGCCAGCAGTCCTTTTGACGGACACTCCTACAATGAGCAGTTCTTC

len: 16
v_gene: TRBV2
d_gene: TRBD1
j_gene: TRBJ1-5
abundance: -
CDR3aa: CASSDLGQGDDQPQHF
CDR3nt: TGTGCCAGCAGTGACCTGGGACAGGGGGATGATCAGCCCCAGCATTTT

len: 14
v_gene: TRBV13
d_gene: -
j_gene: TRBJ1-4
abundance: -
CDR3aa: CASSHGQGGGKLFF
CDR3nt: TGTGCCAGCAGCCACGGACAAGGGGGGGGAAAACTGTTTTTT

len: 17
v_gene: TRBV7-9
d_gene: TRBD1
j_gene: TRBJ1-1
abundance: -
CDR3aa: CASSSGRDSGGDTEAFF
CDR3nt: TGTGCCAGCAGCTCCGGCCGGGACAGCGGAGGGGACACTGAAGCTTTCTTT

len: 14
v_gene: TRBV7-9
d_gene: -
j_gene: TRBJ1-2
abundance: few
CDR3aa: CASSLAGGLEGYTF
CDR3nt: TGTGCCAGCAGCTTAGCCGGGGGATTGGAAGGCTACACCTTC

len: 16
v_gene: TRBV5-4
d_gene: TRBD1
j_gene: TRBJ2-7
abundance: -
CDR3aa: CASSLGTGRNAYEQYF
CDR3nt: TGTGCCAGCAGCTTGGGGACAGGACGAAATGCCTACGAGCAGTACTTC

len: 14
v_gene: TRBV7-9
d_gene: -
j_gene: TRBJ1-5
abundance: -
CDR3aa: CASSPPGVGQPQHF
CDR3nt: TGTGCCAGCAGCCCACCAGGGGTTGGTCAGCCCCAGCATTTT

len: 15
v_gene: TRBV6-5
d_gene: TRBD1
j_gene: TRBJ1-1
abundance: -
CDR3aa: CASRLQQGRDTEAFF
CDR3nt: TGTGCCAGCAGGCTACAACAGGGGAGAGACACTGAAGCTTTCTTT

len: 15
v_gene: TRBV11-3
d_gene: -
j_gene: TRBJ2-1
abundance: -
CDR3aa: CASSLARGTYNEQFF
CDR3nt: TGTGCCAGCAGCTTGGCTAGGGGGACCTACAATGAGCAGTTCTTC

len: 15
v_gene: TRBV3-1/TRBV3-2
d_gene: -
j_gene: TRBJ2-2
abundance: few
CDR3aa: CASSPPRGEAGELFF
CDR3nt: TGTGCCAGCAGCCCACCCAGGGGAGAGGCCGGGGAGCTGTTTTTT

len: 14
v_gene: TRBV7-8
d_gene: -
j_gene: TRBJ2-3
abundance: -
CDR3aa: CASSLEASTDTQYF
CDR3nt: TGTGCCAGCAGCTTAGAAGCTTCCACAGATACGCAGTATTTT

len: 15
v_gene: TRBV9
d_gene: -
j_gene: TRBJ1-2
abundance: -
CDR3aa: CASSVGSSGLGGYTF
CDR3nt: TGTGCCAGCAGCGTAGGGAGTTCAGGACTAGGTGGCTACACCTTC

len: 13
v_gene: TRBV19
d_gene: -
j_gene: TRBJ1-4
abundance: once
CDR3aa: CASVGRGREKLFF
CDR3nt: TGTGCCAGCGTGGGCAGGGGTCGAGAAAAACTGTTTTTT